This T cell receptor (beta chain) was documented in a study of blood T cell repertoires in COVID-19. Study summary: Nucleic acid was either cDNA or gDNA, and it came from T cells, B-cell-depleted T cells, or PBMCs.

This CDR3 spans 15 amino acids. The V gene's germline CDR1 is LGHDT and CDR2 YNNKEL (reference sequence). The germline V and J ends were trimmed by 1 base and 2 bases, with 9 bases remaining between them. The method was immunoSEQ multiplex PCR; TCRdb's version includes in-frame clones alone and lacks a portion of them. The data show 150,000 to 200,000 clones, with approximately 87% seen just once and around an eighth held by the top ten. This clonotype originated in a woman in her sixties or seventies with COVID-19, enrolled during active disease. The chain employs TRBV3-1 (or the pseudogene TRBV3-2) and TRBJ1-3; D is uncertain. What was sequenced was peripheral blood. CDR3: CASSQVVGTGNTIYF. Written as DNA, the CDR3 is TGTGCCAGCAGCCAAGTCGTGGGCACTGGAAACACCATATATTTT.